These T cell receptor beta chains were read from a single sample in a study of T-cell reconstitution after alpha-beta-depleted transplantation in children. TCRdb ran MiXCR on the PCR reads and lists one entry per CDR3 protein. The data show about 830,000 distinct CDR3 sequences, with 15% to 20% seen just once and under 6% held by the top ten. The input for sequencing was PBMCs, mostly from graft donor cells, taken 360 days after TCRalphabeta/CD19-depleted stem cell transplant. Receptor source: a male patient under 18 who had a stem cell transplant for acute lymphoblastic leukemia, so the T cells may come from the graft donor. CDR3s include the opening cysteine and the closing phenylalanine or tryptophan. D genes are given only for firm matches. Where a row states a size, it is once, few, many or the class of an expanded clone; other rows omit it.

few	TRBV18	TRBJ2-7	NA	CASSPKMASRTNYEQYF	TGTGCCAGCTCACCAAAAATGGCTAGCCGGACCAACTACGAGCAGTACTTC
few	TRBV29-1	TRBJ2-5	NA	CSVAFFGSGETQYF	TGCAGCGTCGCCTTTTTCGGGAGTGGGGAGACCCAGTACTTC
few	TRBV20-1	TRBJ2-7	NA	CSAPYLGPRYEQYF	TGCAGTGCTCCCTACCTAGGGCCCCGCTACGAGCAGTACTTC
NA	TRBV14	TRBJ1-1	NA	CASSHRELMNTEAFF	TGTGCCAGCAGCCATAGAGAACTGATGAACACTGAAGCTTTCTTT
NA	TRBV15	TRBJ2-7	NA	CATRTGVSSSYEQYF	TGTGCCACCAGAACGGGGGTATCGAGCTCCTACGAGCAGTACTTC
few	TRBV15	TRBJ2-7	NA	CATSRDGVNEQYF	TGTGCCACCAGCAGAGATGGGGTCAACGAGCAGTACTTC
NA	TRBV7-9	TRBJ2-1	NA	CASSLVWDLNNEQFF	TGTGCCAGCAGCTTAGTGTGGGATCTTAACAATGAGCAGTTCTTC
many	TRBV7-6	TRBJ1-1	TRBD1	CASSSGGWTEAFF	TGTGCCAGCAGCTCAGGGGGCTGGACTGAAGCTTTCTTT
few	TRBV18	TRBJ2-1	NA	CASSRNQYNEQFF	TGTGCCAGCTCCAGGAACCAGTACAATGAGCAGTTCTTC
many	TRBV11-2	TRBJ2-1	TRBD2	CASSLGGLAGANEQFF	TGTGCCAGCAGCTTAGGGGGACTAGCGGGAGCAAATGAGCAGTTCTTC
NA	TRBV20-1	TRBJ2-1	TRBD1	CSAFSDRGNEQFF	TGCAGTGCTTTCTCGGACAGGGGGAATGAGCAGTTCTTC
NA	TRBV7-2	TRBJ2-3	NA	CASSLRPLYTDTQYF	TGTGCCAGCAGCTTAAGACCGCTCTACACAGATACGCAGTATTTT
many	TRBV3-1	TRBJ2-7	TRBD1	CASSQGSRGRFEQYF	TGTGCCAGCAGCCAAGGGTCCAGGGGGCGCTTCGAGCAGTACTTC
few	TRBV5-1	TRBJ2-3	TRBD1	CASSPAWTGADTQYF	TGCGCCAGCAGCCCCGCCTGGACAGGGGCAGATACGCAGTATTTT
NA	TRBV5-1	TRBJ1-1	NA	CASRYGTTNTEAFF	TGCGCCAGCAGATACGGGACAACGAACACTGAAGCTTTCTTT
few	TRBV20-1	TRBJ1-6	TRBD1	CSASPQDRVNNSPLHF	TGCAGTGCTAGCCCTCAGGACAGGGTCAATAATTCACCCCTCCACTTT
NA	TRBV3-1	TRBJ2-2	NA	CASSQDWTFANTGELFF	TGTGCCAGCAGCCAAGACTGGACCTTCGCGAACACCGGGGAGCTGTTTTTT
few	TRBV18	TRBJ2-7	TRBD1	CASQDRGPYEQYF	TGTGCCAGCCAAGACAGGGGTCCTTACGAGCAGTACTTC
NA	TRBV7-2	TRBJ2-2	NA	CASSLAEWTIPNTGELFF	TGTGCCAGCAGCTTAGCGGAATGGACTATCCCGAACACCGGGGAGCTGTTTTTT
NA	TRBV29-1	TRBJ2-4	TRBD2	CSVGASGSKNIQYF	TGCAGCGTTGGGGCTAGCGGTTCGAAAAACATTCAGTACTTC
NA	TRBV15	TRBJ1-6	NA	CATSRATHYNSPLHF	TGTGCCACCAGCAGGGCTACACATTATAATTCACCCCTCCACTTT
NA	TRBV15	TRBJ1-5	NA	CATSRDRSNQPQHF	TGTGCCACCAGCAGAGATCGAAGCAATCAGCCCCAGCATTTT
many	TRBV9	TRBJ2-7	TRBD1	CASSATSGTGQYEQYF	TGTGCCAGCAGCGCGACCTCCGGGACAGGGCAATACGAGCAGTACTTC
NA	TRBV5-1	TRBJ2-2	NA	CASSLVQPRAGELFF	TGCGCCAGCAGCTTGGTACAGCCCCGGGCCGGGGAGCTGTTTTTT
many	TRBV12-3/TRBV12-4	TRBJ2-1	TRBD2	CASSVREVLYNEQFF	TGTGCCAGCAGTGTTCGGGAGGTCCTTTACAATGAGCAGTTCTTC
once	TRBV30	TRBJ2-2	NA	CALSRGRVNTGELFF	TGTGCCTTATCCCGCGGGCGGGTGAACACCGGGGAGCTGTTTTTT
NA	TRBV12-3/TRBV12-4	TRBJ2-5	TRBD2	CASIRAGGFQETQYF	TGTGCCAGCATTAGAGCGGGAGGTTTCCAAGAGACCCAGTACTTC
NA	TRBV7-9	TRBJ1-1	TRBD1	CASSVPGQEAFF	TGTGCCAGCAGCGTTCCGGGACAGGAAGCTTTCTTT
once	TRBV15	TRBJ2-7	TRBD2	CATSPRLSGIAYEQYF	TGTGCCACCAGCCCGCGGTTGAGCGGGATCGCCTACGAGCAGTACTTC
few	TRBV6-1	TRBJ2-1	TRBD1	CASSVDRVSYNEQFF	TGTGCCAGCAGTGTCGACAGGGTGTCCTACAATGAGCAGTTCTTC
many	TRBV5-1	TRBJ2-3	NA	CASSSKTGAGADTQYF	TGCGCCAGCAGCAGTAAGACGGGAGCGGGCGCAGATACGCAGTATTTT